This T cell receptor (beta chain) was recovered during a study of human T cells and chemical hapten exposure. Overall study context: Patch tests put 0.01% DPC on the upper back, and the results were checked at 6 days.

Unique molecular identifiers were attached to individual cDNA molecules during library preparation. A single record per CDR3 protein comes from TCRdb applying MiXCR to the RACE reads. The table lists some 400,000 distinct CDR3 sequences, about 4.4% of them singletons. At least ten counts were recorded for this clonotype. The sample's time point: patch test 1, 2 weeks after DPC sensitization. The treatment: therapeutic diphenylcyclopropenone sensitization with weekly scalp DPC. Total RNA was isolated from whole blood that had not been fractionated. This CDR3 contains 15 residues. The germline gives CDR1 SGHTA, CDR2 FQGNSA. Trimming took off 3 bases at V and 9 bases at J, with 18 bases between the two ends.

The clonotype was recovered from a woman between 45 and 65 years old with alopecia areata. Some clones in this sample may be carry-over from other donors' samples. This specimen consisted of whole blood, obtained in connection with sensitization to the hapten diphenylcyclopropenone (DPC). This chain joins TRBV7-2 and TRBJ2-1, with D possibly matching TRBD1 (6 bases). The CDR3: CASSFQTGDRSEQFF. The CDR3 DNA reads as TGTGCCAGCAGCTTCCAGACAGGCGACAGGTCTGAGCAGTTCTTC.